Shown below are 21 T cell receptor beta chains from a single sample sequenced in a study of blood T cells in healthy people across ages. Primed by a sample-barcoded 5' primer and a J-beta primer mix, a second PCR proceeded for roughly 7 to 12 cycles. TCRdb redid the calling of the 5' RACE reads with MiXCR, one entry per CDR3 protein. This sample has about 930,000 distinct CDR3 sequences; about 27% occur once, and the top ten carry approximately 10%. This same sample was also taken into another study, of T cells of mothers and their children.

Sequences were obtained from blood. The receptor set was obtained from a woman in her forties in good health.

The J gene is TRBJ2-7, the V gene TRBV7-8; D ambiguous. Between the trimmed V and J ends, which lost 1 base and 8 bases, there was a span of 9 bases. CDR3 length equals 12 residues. From germline, CDR1 is SGHVS and CDR2 FQNEAQ. The CDR3 reads CASSLGRYKQYF. Written as DNA, the CDR3 is TGTGCCAGCAGCTTAGGACGGTACAAGCAGTACTTC. Looking up the rest from reference TRBV7-8 and TRBJ2-7 gives the full variable domain: GAGVSQSPRYKVAKRGQDVALRCDPISGHVSLFWYQQALGQGPEFLTYFQNEAQLDKSGLPSDRFFAERPEGSVSTLKIQRTQQEDSAVYLCASSLGRYKQYFGPGTRLTVT.

The rearrangement uses TRBV3-1 and TRBJ1-1; no firm D call. Between the trimmed V and J ends, which lost 1 base and 8 bases, there was a span of 14 bases. The CDR3 loop spans 14 amino acids. CDR1 is LGHDT and CDR2 is YNNKEL in the germline V gene (reference sequence). DNA of the CDR3: TGTGCCAGCAGCCAAGGGAGTGGCGTCTTCGAAGCTTTCTTT. Its translation: CASSQGSGVFEAFF.

This clonotype turned up a few times. The chain recombines TRBV15 with TRBJ2-1; either TRBD1 or TRBD2 may fit D (6 bases each). Germline V gene lookup returns CDR1 LNHNV and CDR2 YYDKDF (reference sequence). Trimming left V 0 bases short and J 6 bases short, with 15 bases between. The CDR3 extends over 16 amino acids. The CDR3 region has the DNA TGTGCCACCAGCAGAGATCTGGGGGGCGTTGTCAATGAGCAGTTCTTC. Translation: CATSRDLGGVVNEQFF.

Concerning this clonotype itself: This sequence may be a read error, since a much larger clone differs from it by one base. Here the CDR3 reads CASSSIGQGSYEEYF. In nucleotides, the CDR3 is TGTGCCAGCAGTTCTATTGGACAGGGGAGCTACGAGGAGTACTTC. The J gene is TRBJ2-7, the V gene TRBV28; 9 bases map to TRBD1. Looked up from germline, CDR1 is MDHEN and CDR2 is SYDVKM. The CDR3 is 15 amino acids.

The chain is built from TRBV7-2 and TRBJ2-7; D is unresolved. The J call is uncertain, as TRBJ2-5 better fits the DNA end. From germline, CDR1 is SGHTA and CDR2 FQGNSA. This CDR3 is 13 amino acids long. The CDR3 region is CASSLEGWGTQYF. The CDR3, as DNA: TGTGCCAGCAGCTTAGAAGGGTGGGGGACCCAGTACTTC.

This clonotype appeared many times. The V gene is TRBV27, the J gene TRBJ1-2; 7 nucleotides match TRBD1. The ends lost 5 bases at V and 6 bases at J; junction bases unmatched: 12. CDR3 size: 15 residues. The germline V gene has CDR1 MNHEY and CDR2 SMNVEV (reference sequence). CDR3 in amino acids: CASSTTDRVLNGYTF. In DNA form, the CDR3 reads TGTGCCAGCAGTACCACCGACAGGGTTCTGAATGGCTACACCTTC.

V and J are TRBV2 and TRBJ2-7; D not certain. The germline CDR1 and CDR2 sequences are SNHLY and FYNNEI. V lost 2 bases and J lost 3, with 11 bases in between. The CDR3 spans 14 residues. The CDR3 DNA reads TGTGCCAGCAGTGAACCCCTCGGACGCTACGAGCAGTACTTC. Translating it yields CASSEPLGRYEQYF.

The genes are TRBV5-5 and TRBJ1-3; D gene unclear. Germline lookup yields CDR1 SGHKS and CDR2 YYEKEE (reference sequence). Between the trimmed V and J ends, which lost 0 bases and 1 base, there was a span of 5 bases. This CDR3 contains 14 residues. The CDR3 here is CASSLASSGNTIYF. DNA of the CDR3: TGTGCCAGCAGCTTGGCCAGTTCTGGAAACACCATATATTTT. The full variable domain, completed using reference TRBV5-5 and TRBJ1-3, is DAGVTQSPTHLIKTRGQQVTLRCSPISGHKSVSWYQQVLGQGPQFIFQYYEKEERGRGNFPDRFSARQFPNYSSELNVNALLLGDSALYLCASSLASSGNTIYFGEGSWLTVV.

The rearrangement links TRBV7-9 to TRBJ2-3; D is unclear. In germline, CDR1 is SEHNR, CDR2 FQNEAQ (reference sequence). Between the trimmed V and J ends, which lost 2 bases and 0 bases, there was a span of 6 bases. The CDR3 sequence is 14 residues long. The CDR3 DNA reads as TGTGCCAGCAGCTTATTGCCGAGCACAGATACGCAGTATTTT. This codes for CASSLLPSTDTQYF.

This clonotype was seen more than once but under ten times. A read error may account for a junction end that differs from germline. V gene TRBV7-9 combines with J gene TRBJ1-2; D remains ambiguous. Germline loops: CDR1 SEHNR, CDR2 FQNEAQ (reference sequence). This CDR3 has 15 residues. The CDR3 loop reads CACSSDVWVNYGYTF. In DNA form, the CDR3 reads TGTGCCTGCAGCTCGGACGTCTGGGTTAACTATGGCTACACCTTC.

There are a few counts of this clonotype. The chain has TRBV10-3 and TRBJ2-1; 11 nucleotides match TRBD2. Unmatched junction bases numbered 6, after V lost 4 bases and J lost 7 bases. The CDR3 runs 15 residues. Looked up from germline, CDR1 is ENHRY and CDR2 is SYGVKD. The CDR3: CAISADLAGGNEQFF. The CDR3, as DNA: TGTGCCATCAGTGCCGATCTAGCGGGGGGTAATGAGCAGTTCTTC.

V is TRBV7-9 and J is TRBJ2-5; no clear D gene. The DNA end lines up better with TRBJ2-7; the J call may be wrong. The CDR3 sequence is 12 residues long. Germline V gives CDR1 SEHNR, CDR2 FQNEAQ (reference sequence). CDR3 sequence: CASSLTSHEQYF. DNA of the CDR3: TGTGCCAGCAGCTTAACCTCTCACGAGCAGTACTTC.

Details on this clonotype: The junction does not match germline at one end; this may be a read error. The chain combines TRBV10-3 with TRBJ2-7; 8 bases line up with TRBD1. Germline values: CDR1 ENHRY, CDR2 SYGVKD. The CDR3 contains 15 residues. CDR3 sequence reads: CAISEWTGRTYKQYF. In DNA form, the CDR3 reads TGTGCCATCAGTGAGTGGACAGGGAGGACCTACAAGCAGTACTTC.

This clonotype was detected a few times. Being one base from a much bigger clone, this may be a read error. This chain links TRBV5-1 with TRBJ2-6; D may be TRBD1 (5 bases). CDR3 length equals 14 residues. Per the germline V gene, CDR1 is SGHRS and CDR2 is YFSETQ. Here the CDR3 reads CASSELSGANVPTF. Written as DNA, the CDR3 is TGCGCCAGCAGTGAGCTGTCTGGGGCCAACGTCCCGACTTTC.

The CDR3 DNA follows: TGTGCCAGCAGCTTAACCGTACCCGGGACAGGGCTAACTAACACTGAAGCTTTCTTT. Translated: CASSLTVPGTGLTNTEAFF. The chain joins TRBV7-2 to TRBJ1-1; 9 bases line up with TRBD1. The CDR3 runs 19 residues. J was trimmed by 2 bases and V by 2 bases; bases with no gene match: 15. Germline values: CDR1 SGHTA, CDR2 FQGNSA.

This clonotype has just a few counts. V usage is TRBV28 and J usage is TRBJ1-2; 10 bases match TRBD1. J gave up 7 bases and V 5 bases, and 4 bases lay outside the gene matches. CDR1 is MDHEN and CDR2 is SYDVKM in the germline V gene. This CDR3 spans 13 amino acids. The CDR3 DNA reads as TGTGCCAGCAGTATAGGGACAGGGGCTGGCTACACCTTC. This codes for CASSIGTGAGYTF.

This clonotype was counted only a few times. This chain connects TRBV7-2 to TRBJ2-2, with D perhaps TRBD2 (6 bases). CDR1 and CDR2 (germline): SGHTA, FQGNSA. Trimming removed 1 base from V and 7 bases from J, with 10 bases in between. The CDR3 spans 14 residues. CDR3 coding DNA: TGTGCCAGCAGCTTAGAGGTGGGAGGCGGGGAGCTGTTTTTT. Translated: CASSLEVGGGELFF. Combining the CDR3 with reference TRBV7-2 and TRBJ2-2 gives the whole variable domain GAGVSQSPSNKVTEKGKDVELRCDPISGHTALYWYRQSLGQGLEFLIYFQGNSAPDKSGLPSDRFSAERTGGSVSTLTIQRTQQEDSAVYLCASSLEVGGGELFFGEGSRLTVL.

This clonotype was seen many times. This chain uses TRBV7-6 with TRBJ2-7; 7 positions match TRBD1. Looked up from germline, CDR1 is SGHVS and CDR2 is FNYEAQ. V lost 4 bases, J lost 1 base, and 16 bases stayed unmatched. CDR3 size: 18 residues. The CDR3 DNA sequence: TGTGCCAGCAGCTCAAACCCGGGTTTGACAGGGTTTTCCTACGAGCAGTACTTC. The encoded protein is CASSSNPGLTGFSYEQYF.

The chain recombines TRBV20-1 with TRBJ1-5; TRBD1 agrees at 8 bases. This CDR3 spans 15 amino acids. The V gene end was trimmed by 3 bases and the J gene end by 1 base; junction bases not matched to a gene: 5. Germline CDR1 reads DFQATT; CDR2 reads SNEGSKA (reference sequence). The CDR3 DNA is TGCAGTGCTAGTCCAGGGGGCCGGAGCAATCAGCCCCAGCATTTT. Protein sequence: CSASPGGRSNQPQHF.

The V gene is TRBV4-1, the J gene TRBJ2-7; D may be TRBD2 (5 bases). Germline CDR1 is MGHRA and CDR2 is YSYEKL. Trimming removed 1 base from V and 3 bases from J, with 19 bases in between. The CDR3 runs to 17 residues. CDR3 region: CASSQALAQAGFYEQYF. DNA of the CDR3: TGCGCCAGCAGCCAAGCCCTCGCGCAGGCGGGCTTCTACGAGCAGTACTTC.

With regard to this clonotype: This may be a read error, as it is one base from a much larger clone. The chain combines TRBV5-6 with TRBJ2-3; possibly TRBD2 for D (5 bases). The CDR3 length is 16 residues. Per the germline V gene, CDR1 is SGHDT and CDR2 is YYEEEE. CDR3 bases: TGTGCCGGCAGCTACCAGGTTGGAGGCGCCTCAGATACGCAGTATTTT. Translating gives CAGSYQVGGASDTQYF.